The 7 T cell receptor beta chains reported below all come from one sample, sequenced in a study of blood T cells in healthy people across ages. Then a second PCR, running roughly 7 to 11 cycles, was carried out with a sample-barcoded 5' primer and a J-beta primer mix. TCRdb re-analysed the 5' RACE reads in MiXCR, keeping a single row per CDR3 protein. The sample contains around 1,800,000 distinct CDR3 sequences, about two fifths of which appear only once. The sequenced sample was blood. Receptors originate from a human donor in good health.

This clonotype was counted between two and nine times. The chain carries TRBV11-2 and TRBJ2-5; D is tentatively TRBD1 or TRBD2 (5 bases each). Trimming took off 6 bases at V and 2 bases at J, with 16 bases between the two ends. Germline V gives CDR1 SGHAT, CDR2 FQNNGV. The CDR3 has 15 amino acids. This CDR3 is CASRSPGLSQETQYF. CDR3 nucleotide sequence: TGTGCCAGCAGATCGCCGGGGCTCTCGCAAGAGACCCAGTACTTC.

V usage is TRBV30 and J usage is TRBJ1-2, with 7 positions matching TRBD1. The CDR3 is 14 amino acids. V was pared by 0 bases and J by 0 bases, with 1 base of the junction left unmatched. Germline-derived CDR1 and CDR2 are GTSNPN and SVGIG (reference sequence). The chain's CDR3 is CAWSVTGANYGYTF. The CDR3 region has the DNA TGTGCCTGGAGTGTAACAGGGGCTAACTATGGCTACACCTTC.

This clonotype was counted between two and nine times. The V call is TRBV3-1, the J call TRBJ2-3, with D tentatively TRBD2 (5 bases). The V end lost 1 base, the J end lost 3 bases, and 11 bases lay between the germline ends. Germline CDR1 and CDR2: LGHDT and YNNKEL (reference sequence). This CDR3 has 15 amino acids. For the CDR3, the DNA is TGTGCCAGCAGCCAAGGAAAGCTAGCAACAGATACGCAGTATTTT. The encoded protein is CASSQGKLATDTQYF.

The gene calls are TRBV9 and TRBJ1-2, with TRBD1 matching 7 bases. Germline CDR1 is SGDLS and CDR2 is YYNGEE. The junction had 5 bases not matched to a gene; V was cut back by 0 bases and J by 3 bases. The CDR3 covers 15 residues. The CDR3 here is CASSVGPTGHYGYTF. The CDR3 DNA sequence: TGTGCCAGCAGCGTAGGCCCGACAGGGCACTATGGCTACACCTTC.

This clonotype was counted between two and nine times. V usage is TRBV25-1 and J usage is TRBJ1-2; TRBD1 might be the D (6 bases). V was trimmed by 3 bases and J by 8 bases, leaving 16 bases between them. Germline loops: CDR1 MGHDK, CDR2 SYGVNS. The CDR3 is 14 amino acids. For the CDR3, the DNA is TGTGCCAGCAGTGACCGACAGGTCCTTCGGGGCTACACCTTC. Translating it yields CASSDRQVLRGYTF.

The gene calls are TRBV7-3 and TRBJ2-3, with a weak D call TRBD2 (5 bases). This CDR3 is built from 15 residues. The ends were cut back, 4 bases at V and 0 bases at J, with 11 bases in the middle. Germline V lookup: CDR1 SGHTA, CDR2 FQGTGA. CDR3 DNA sequence: TGTGCCAGCAGCTACGGACGGACTAGCACAGATACGCAGTATTTT. Amino acids: CASSYGRTSTDTQYF.

This clonotype has just a few counts. This chain links TRBV20-1 with TRBJ2-1; possibly TRBD2 for D (6 bases). The CDR3 has 14 amino acids. The V and J ends lost 6 bases and 2 bases respectively, with 14 bases between them. Per the germline V gene, CDR1 is DFQATT and CDR2 is SNEGSKA (reference sequence). The CDR3 sequence: CSAIGEVPYNEQFF. For the CDR3, the DNA is TGCAGTGCAATTGGGGAGGTTCCCTACAATGAGCAGTTCTTC.